Listed here are 8 T cell receptor beta chains from one sample, sequenced in a study of blood T cell repertoires in COVID-19. Sequencing was performed with immunoSEQ multiplex PCR; in TCRdb, only in-frame clones are kept and a portion is missing. The table records 100,000 to 150,000 clones, more than 60% of them present only once. Sequencing was carried out using peripheral blood. Receptor source: a woman aged 70 to 79 with acute or convalescent COVID-19.

The chain has TRBV9 and TRBJ2-7, with D unclear. Trimming removed 0 bases at V and 0 bases at J, with 10 bases between. The CDR3 consists of 15 residues. CDR1 and CDR2 from the germline V gene are SGDLS and YYNGEE. The CDR3, as DNA: TGTGCCAGCAGCGTAGATCCGGTTAGCTCCTACGAGCAGTACTTC. This encodes CASSVDPVSSYEQYF.

The chain employs TRBV6-5 and TRBJ2-2; D may be TRBD2 (7 bases). V was trimmed by 6 bases and J by 3 bases, leaving 11 bases between them. The CDR3 covers 14 residues. CDR1 MNHEY and CDR2 SVGAGI come from the germline V gene. CDR3 sequence reads: CASRGGPYTGELFF. DNA of the CDR3: TGTGCCAGCAGGGGGGGGCCGTACACCGGGGAGCTGTTTTTT.

V usage is TRBV27 and J usage is TRBJ2-1; 10 nucleotides align to TRBD1. Trimming removed 5 bases from V and 3 bases from J; junction bases left unmatched: 7. The CDR3 is 16 amino acids. In germline, CDR1 is MNHEY, CDR2 SMNVEV (reference sequence). CDR3 sequence: CASSAPWTGGYNEQFF. Here the CDR3 DNA reads TGTGCCAGCAGTGCTCCTTGGACAGGGGGCTACAATGAGCAGTTCTTC.

The V and J genes are TRBV6-1 and TRBJ2-4; possibly TRBD1 for D (7 bases). CDR3 length equals 18 residues. V was cut by 1 base and J by 1 base, with 17 bases left in between. Germline loops: CDR1 MNHNS, CDR2 SASEGT. CDR3 DNA sequence: TGTGCCAGCAGTGAAGTGAGGAGGGGGCGTTGGGCCAAAAACATTCAGTACTTC. It codes for CASSEVRRGRWAKNIQYF.

The chain joins TRBV6-5 to TRBJ2-5, with 7 bases matching TRBD1. Germline CDR1 MNHEY, CDR2 SVGAGI. This CDR3 spans 14 amino acids. Germline trimming cut 0 bases from V and 6 bases from J; bases unmatched to any gene: 4. CDR3 DNA: TGTGCCAGCAGTTACTCGACAGGGAAAAAGACCCAGTACTTC. Its protein is CASSYSTGKKTQYF.

J is TRBJ1-1 and V is TRBV6-1; D is unresolved. Trimming left V 7 bases short and J 0 bases short, with 15 bases between. Looked up from germline, CDR1 is MNHNS and CDR2 is SASEGT. The CDR3 has 15 residues. The CDR3 here is CASIRENLMNTEAFF. The CDR3 nucleotides read TGTGCCAGCATTCGGGAGAACCTCATGAACACTGAAGCTTTCTTT.

The chain carries TRBV10-3 and TRBJ1-1; D unclear. The germline gives CDR1 ENHRY, CDR2 SYGVKD. V was clipped by 3 bases and J by 1 base, with 12 bases between them. The CDR3 spans 15 residues. The CDR3: CAISDQTLSNTEAFF. In DNA form, the CDR3 reads TGTGCCATCAGTGACCAAACTCTATCGAACACTGAAGCTTTCTTT.

This clone was counted between two and nine times. The chain joins TRBV19 to TRBJ1-2; 7 bases match TRBD1. J was trimmed by 8 bases and V by 2 bases; bases with no gene match: 5. This CDR3 is built from 13 residues. CDR1 LNHDA and CDR2 SQIVND come from the germline V gene (reference sequence). The CDR3 here is CASSIRTGDGYTF. The CDR3 bases are TGTGCCAGTAGTATAAGGACAGGTGACGGCTACACCTTC.